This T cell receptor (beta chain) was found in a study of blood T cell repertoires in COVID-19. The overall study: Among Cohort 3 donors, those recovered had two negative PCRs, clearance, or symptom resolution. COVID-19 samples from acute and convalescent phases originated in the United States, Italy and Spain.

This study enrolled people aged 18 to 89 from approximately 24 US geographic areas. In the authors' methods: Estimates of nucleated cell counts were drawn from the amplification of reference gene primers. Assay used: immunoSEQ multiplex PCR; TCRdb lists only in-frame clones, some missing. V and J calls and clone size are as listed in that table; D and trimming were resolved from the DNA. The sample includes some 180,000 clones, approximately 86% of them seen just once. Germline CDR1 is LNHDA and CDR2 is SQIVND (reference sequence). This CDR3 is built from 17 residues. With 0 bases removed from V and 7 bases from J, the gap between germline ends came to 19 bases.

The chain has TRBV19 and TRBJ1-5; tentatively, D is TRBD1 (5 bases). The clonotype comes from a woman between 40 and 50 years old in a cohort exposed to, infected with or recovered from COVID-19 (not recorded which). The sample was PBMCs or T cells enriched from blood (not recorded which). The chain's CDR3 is CASSIDLVAGLHQPQHF. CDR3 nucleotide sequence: TGTGCCAGTAGTATAGATCTGGTGGCAGGGTTACACCAGCCCCAGCATTTT.